This T cell receptor (beta chain) was recovered during a study of blood T cells in healthy people across ages. The CDR3 length is 18 residues. In germline, CDR1 is SGHTA, CDR2 FQGNSA. Alongside a J-beta primer mix, a sample-barcoded 5' primer served in a second PCR lasting about 6 to 12 cycles. TCRdb reprocessed the 5' RACE reads with MiXCR, giving one entry per CDR3 protein. The data show about 970,000 distinct CDR3 sequences, roughly 51% seen once. Peripheral blood samples of around 9.5 milliliters were drawn from each donor. This clonotype was seen more than once but under ten times. The sequencing input was blood. This clonotype was sampled from a woman aged 60 to 75 in good health. This chain connects TRBV7-2 to TRBJ2-5; TRBD2 aligns across 13 bases. The J call is in doubt because the DNA end fits TRBJ2-7 better. CDR3 in amino acids: CASSPPRLAGGLGYEQYF. Here the CDR3 DNA reads TGTGCCAGCAGCCCACCGAGACTAGCGGGAGGCCTGGGGTACGAGCAGTACTTC.